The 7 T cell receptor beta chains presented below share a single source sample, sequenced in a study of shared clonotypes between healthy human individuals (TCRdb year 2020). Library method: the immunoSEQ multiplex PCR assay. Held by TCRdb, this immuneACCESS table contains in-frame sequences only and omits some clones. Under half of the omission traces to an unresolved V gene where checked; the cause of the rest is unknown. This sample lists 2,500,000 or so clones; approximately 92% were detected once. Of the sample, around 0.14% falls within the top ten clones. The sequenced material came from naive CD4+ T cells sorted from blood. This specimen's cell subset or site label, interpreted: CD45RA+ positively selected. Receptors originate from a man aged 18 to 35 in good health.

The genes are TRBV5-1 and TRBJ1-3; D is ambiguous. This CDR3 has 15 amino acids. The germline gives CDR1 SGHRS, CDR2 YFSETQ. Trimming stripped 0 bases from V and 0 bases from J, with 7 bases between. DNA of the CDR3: TGCGCCAGCAGCTTGGTGAGCAACTCTGGAAACACCATATATTTT. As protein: CASSLVSNSGNTIYF.

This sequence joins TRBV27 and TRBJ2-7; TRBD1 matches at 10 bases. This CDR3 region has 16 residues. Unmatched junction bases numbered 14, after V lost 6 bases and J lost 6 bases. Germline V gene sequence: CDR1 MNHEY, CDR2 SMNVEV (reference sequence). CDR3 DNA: TGTGCCAGCAGCCCCTCCCCGACAGGGGGCAAACGCGAGCAGTACTTC. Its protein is CASSPSPTGGKREQYF.

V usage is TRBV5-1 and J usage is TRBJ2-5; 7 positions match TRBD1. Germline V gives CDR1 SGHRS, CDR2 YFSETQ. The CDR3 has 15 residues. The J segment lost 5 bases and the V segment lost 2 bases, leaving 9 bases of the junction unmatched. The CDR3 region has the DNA TGCGCCAGCAGCTTACAAGCGTCGACAGGGGAGACCCAGTACTTC. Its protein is CASSLQASTGETQYF.

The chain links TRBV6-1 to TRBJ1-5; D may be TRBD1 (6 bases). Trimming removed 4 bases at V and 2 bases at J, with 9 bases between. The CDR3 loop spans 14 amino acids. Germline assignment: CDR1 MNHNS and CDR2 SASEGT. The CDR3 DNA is TGTGCCAGCAGTGGGGACAAAGGCAATCAGCCCCAGCATTTT. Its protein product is CASSGDKGNQPQHF.

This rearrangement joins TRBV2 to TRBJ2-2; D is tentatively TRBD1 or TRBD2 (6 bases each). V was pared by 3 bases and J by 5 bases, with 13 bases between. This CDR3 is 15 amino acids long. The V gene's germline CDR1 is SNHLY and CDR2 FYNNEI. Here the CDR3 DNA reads TGTGCCAGCAGTGATTGGGGGGCTGAAACCGGGGAGCTGTTTTTT. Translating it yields CASSDWGAETGELFF.

The CDR3 DNA is TGTGCCAGCAGCTTGGCCAGGGGTTATTTGCTTAGCACTGAAGCTTTCTTT. It is translated as CASSLARGYLLSTEAFF. This chain links TRBV5-6 with TRBJ1-1, with D possibly TRBD1 on 6 matching bases. V lost 0 bases to trimming and J lost 4 bases, with 19 bases between them. This CDR3 has 17 amino acids. The V gene's germline CDR1 is SGHDT and CDR2 YYEEEE.

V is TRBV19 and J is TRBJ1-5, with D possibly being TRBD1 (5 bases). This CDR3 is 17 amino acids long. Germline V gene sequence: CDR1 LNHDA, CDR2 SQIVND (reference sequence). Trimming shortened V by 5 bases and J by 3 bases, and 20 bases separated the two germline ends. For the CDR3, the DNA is TGTGCCAGTAGTCCCTACAGCCCCTTGGGGGTCAATCAGCCCCAGCATTTT. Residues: CASSPYSPLGVNQPQHF.